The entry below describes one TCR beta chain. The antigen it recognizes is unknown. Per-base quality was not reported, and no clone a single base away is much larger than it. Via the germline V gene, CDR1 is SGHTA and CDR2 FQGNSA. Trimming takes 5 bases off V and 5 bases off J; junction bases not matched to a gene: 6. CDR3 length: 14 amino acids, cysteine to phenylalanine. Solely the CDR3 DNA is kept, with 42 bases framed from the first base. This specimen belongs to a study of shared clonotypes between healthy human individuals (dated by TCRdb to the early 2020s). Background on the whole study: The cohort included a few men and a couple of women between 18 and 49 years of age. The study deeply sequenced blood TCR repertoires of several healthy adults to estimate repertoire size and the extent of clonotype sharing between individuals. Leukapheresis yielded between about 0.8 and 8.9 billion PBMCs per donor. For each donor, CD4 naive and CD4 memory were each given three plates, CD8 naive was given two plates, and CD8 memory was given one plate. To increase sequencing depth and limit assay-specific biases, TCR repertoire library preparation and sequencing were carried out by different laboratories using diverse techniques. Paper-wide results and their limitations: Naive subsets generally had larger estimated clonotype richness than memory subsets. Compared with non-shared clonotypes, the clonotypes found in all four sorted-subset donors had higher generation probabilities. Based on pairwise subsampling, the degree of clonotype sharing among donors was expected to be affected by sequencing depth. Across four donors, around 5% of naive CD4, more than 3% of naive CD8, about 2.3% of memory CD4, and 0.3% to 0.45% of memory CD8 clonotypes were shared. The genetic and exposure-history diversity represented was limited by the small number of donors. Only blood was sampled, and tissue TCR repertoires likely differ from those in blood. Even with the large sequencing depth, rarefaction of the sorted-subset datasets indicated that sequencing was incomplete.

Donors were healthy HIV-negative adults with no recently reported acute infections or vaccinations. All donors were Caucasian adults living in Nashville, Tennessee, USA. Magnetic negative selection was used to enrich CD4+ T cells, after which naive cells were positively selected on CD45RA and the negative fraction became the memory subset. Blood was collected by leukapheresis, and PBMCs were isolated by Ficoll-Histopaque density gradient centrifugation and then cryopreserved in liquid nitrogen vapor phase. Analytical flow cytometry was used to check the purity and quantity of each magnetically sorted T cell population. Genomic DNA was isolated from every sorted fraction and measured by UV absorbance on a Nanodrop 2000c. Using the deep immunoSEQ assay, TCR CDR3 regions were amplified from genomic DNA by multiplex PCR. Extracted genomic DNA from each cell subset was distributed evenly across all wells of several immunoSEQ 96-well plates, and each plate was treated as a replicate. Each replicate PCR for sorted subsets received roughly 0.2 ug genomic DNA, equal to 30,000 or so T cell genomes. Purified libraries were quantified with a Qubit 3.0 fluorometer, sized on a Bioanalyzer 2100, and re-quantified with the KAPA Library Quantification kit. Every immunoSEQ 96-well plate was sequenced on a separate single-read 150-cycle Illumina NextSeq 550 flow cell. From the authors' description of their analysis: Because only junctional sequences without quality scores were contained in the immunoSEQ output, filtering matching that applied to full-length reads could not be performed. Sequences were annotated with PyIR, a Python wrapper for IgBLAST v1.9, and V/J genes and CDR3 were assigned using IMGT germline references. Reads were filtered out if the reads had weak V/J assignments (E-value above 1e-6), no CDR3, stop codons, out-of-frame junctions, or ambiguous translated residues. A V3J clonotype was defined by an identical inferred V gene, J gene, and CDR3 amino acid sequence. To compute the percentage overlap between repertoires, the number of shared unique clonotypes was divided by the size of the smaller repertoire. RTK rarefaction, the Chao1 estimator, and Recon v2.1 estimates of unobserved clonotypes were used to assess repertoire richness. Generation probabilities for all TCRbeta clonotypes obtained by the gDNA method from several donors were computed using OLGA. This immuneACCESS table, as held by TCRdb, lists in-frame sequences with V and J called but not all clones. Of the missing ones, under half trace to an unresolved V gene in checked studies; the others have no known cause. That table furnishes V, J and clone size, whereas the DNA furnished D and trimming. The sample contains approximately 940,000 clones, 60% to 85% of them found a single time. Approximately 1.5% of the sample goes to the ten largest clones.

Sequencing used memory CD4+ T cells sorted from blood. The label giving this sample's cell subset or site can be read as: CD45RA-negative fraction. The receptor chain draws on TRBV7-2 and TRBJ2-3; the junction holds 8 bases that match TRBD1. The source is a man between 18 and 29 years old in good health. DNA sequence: TGTGCCAGCAGCCGTTCAGGGGGCCTAGATACGCAGTATTTT. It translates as CASSRSGGLDTQYF.